Sequencing of this T cell receptor beta chain was carried out in a study of blood T cell repertoires in COVID-19. This clone has just a few counts. The method was immunoSEQ multiplex PCR; TCRdb's version includes in-frame clones alone and lacks a portion of them. Here the sample spans over 80,000 clones, about 80% being singletons. From germline, CDR1 is LGHDT and CDR2 YNNKEL (reference sequence). The CDR3 has 13 residues. The V end lost 5 bases, the J end lost 4 bases, and 11 bases lay between the germline ends. The rearrangement uses TRBV3-1 (or the pseudogene TRBV3-2) and TRBJ1-1; D is undetermined. The clonotype comes from a woman aged 70-85 years with acute or convalescent COVID-19. Sequenced input: peripheral blood. Here the CDR3 DNA reads TGTGCCAGCAGCGTAAGCCAGGTCACTGAAGCTTTCTTT. Its translation is CASSVSQVTEAFF.